These T cell receptor beta chains were read from a single sample in a study of beta chain features in type 1 diabetes. The protocol was immunoSEQ multiplex PCR, while the TCRdb copy is restricted to in-frame clones and leaves out a portion. The sample yields 600,000 to 700,000 clones, around 12% seen once. The sample was naive CD4+ T cells from blood. The receptors shown here come from a man aged 25 to 45 with type 1 diabetes. Each CDR3 is given without its conserved first and last residue. Each record gives: V gene, D gene, J gene, CDR3 protein. D genes are given only for firm matches.

TRBV30,.,TRBJ2-5,AWSAGAGETQY
TRBV5-6,.,TRBJ1-5,ASSLRGAFGQPQH
TRBV18,TRBD1,TRBJ2-7,ATSGGAEQY
TRBV2,TRBD1,TRBJ2-5,ASSGTGQETQY
TRBV7-9,TRBD1,TRBJ2-3,ASSSQGADTQY
TRBV14,.,TRBJ2-7,ASSQAGAYEQY
TRBV29-1,.,TRBJ1-5,SPSQGRGNQPQH
TRBV29-1,TRBD1,TRBJ2-3,SVEKQGESTDTQY
TRBV18,TRBD1,TRBJ1-6,ASSPASDRINNSPLH
TRBV14,.,TRBJ2-2,ASSQDWAKTGYTGELF